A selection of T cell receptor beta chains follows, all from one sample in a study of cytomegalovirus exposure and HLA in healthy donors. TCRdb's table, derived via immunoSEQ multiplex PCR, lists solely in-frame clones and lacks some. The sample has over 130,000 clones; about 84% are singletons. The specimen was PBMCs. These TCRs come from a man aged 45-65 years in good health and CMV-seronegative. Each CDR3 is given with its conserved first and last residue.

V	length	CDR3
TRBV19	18	CASSPPDRSSSYNSPLHF
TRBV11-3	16	CASSPVTGLTAYEQYF
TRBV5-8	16	CASSLGPGQGAGELFF
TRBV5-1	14	CASSPAGTGDEAFF
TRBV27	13	CASKSAGDQPQHF
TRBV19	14	CASTFREGVYGYTF
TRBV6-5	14	CASRKQATNEKLFF
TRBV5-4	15	CASSLILAGAQAQYF
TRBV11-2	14	CASSFVGRGETQYF
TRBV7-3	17	CASSPPLLAGLYNEQFF
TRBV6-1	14	CASRPRGANYGYTF